This T cell receptor (beta chain) was sequenced in a study of shared clonotypes between healthy human individuals. General study points: It was only blood that was sampled, and tissue repertoires likely differ.

Deletions cut 5 bases from V and 12 bases from J, with 16 bases between. The germline gives CDR1 LNHDA, CDR2 SQIVND (reference sequence). The CDR3 contains 13 residues. CD4+ cell separation produced CD45RA+ naive and CD45RA-negative memory subsets. The genomic DNA of each subset was split evenly across several immunoSEQ plates. The data were produced by immunoSEQ multiplex PCR, yet TCRdb's version contains in-frame clones alone and is incomplete. The sample lists around 2.5 million clones, roughly 93% seen once, with about 0.34% in the top ten. With regard to this clone: What it binds is unknown.

Sequencing was carried out using naive CD4+ T cells from PBMCs. Specified subset: CD45RA+ positively selected. The chain carries TRBV19 and TRBJ1-4, with no clear D. The receptor comes from a man aged 18 to 30 in good health. Some clones in this sample may be carry-over from other donors' samples. DNA for the CDR3: TGTGCCAGTAGTTCGGCGGGCTACGCGGAACTGTTTTTT. Its protein product is CASSSAGYAELFF.